Listed below are T cell receptor beta chains from one sample, sequenced in a study of metastatic and nonmetastatic thyroid tumors. TCRdb re-called the PCR reads via MiXCR. The repertoire includes under 95,000 clones, roughly 12% of them detected once, and around 11% sits in the top ten. Sequenced: blood. The receptors here all came from a female donor with papillary thyroid cancer or a benign thyroid nodule (not recorded which). Some clones in this sample may be carry-over from other donors' samples. The CDR3 runs from the conserved cysteine through the conserved F or W. Rows may omit the clone size; those that give it use once, few, many or a size class.

clone size | V gene | CDR3 protein
many | TRBV20-1 | CSLSEGALSNQPQHF
many | TRBV2 | CASSERTPSTDTQYF
many | TRBV20-1 | CSATHGGIEQFF
few | TRBV7-6 | CASSPGASGTYNEQFF
few | TRBV28 | CAICLGRSGRGSEQYF
NA | TRBV28 | CASSLTGTGGRTISYEQYF
many | TRBV15 | CATSFRLTYEQYF
many | TRBV19 | CASSTRQGKNEKLFF
NA | TRBV6-2/TRBV6-3 | CASTPRGEEETQYF
many | TRBV18 | CASSPGQHTNEKLFF
few | TRBV9 | CASTETSGSTYTQYF
many | TRBV7-9 | CASSKDRGNEKLFF
many | TRBV5-5 | CASSSDLPGELFF
many | TRBV20-1 | CSAREGTGGYEQYF
many | TRBV7-9 | CASSPLGNTIYF
many | TRBV6-2/TRBV6-3 | CASSRTGAVGYEQYF
many | TRBV5-1 | CASSWVRSVDTQYF
many | TRBV5-1 | CASSPDSPTMNTEAFF
many | TRBV6-1 | CASSIEDTNTEAFF
many | TRBV3-1 | CASSPIQGNTEAFF
NA | TRBV7-9 | CASSQALLNTEAFF
many | TRBV6-2/TRBV6-3 | CASSFTKTGTGNQPQHF
many | TRBV18 | CASSPDRQYNEQFF
many | TRBV24-1 | CATSPGATDTQYF
many | TRBV18 | CASSPRSGETQYF
many | TRBV5-1 | CASSQGQPLEQYF
many | TRBV5-1 | CASSTDRGLNYEQYF
many | TRBV20-1 | CSARLGGTTDTQYF
many | TRBV5-1 | CASSLEGPKNIQYF
many | TRBV20-1 | CSARLAGRVFTDTQYF
NA | TRBV28 | CASSSRVYTF
many | TRBV28 | CASSFGAGQPQHF